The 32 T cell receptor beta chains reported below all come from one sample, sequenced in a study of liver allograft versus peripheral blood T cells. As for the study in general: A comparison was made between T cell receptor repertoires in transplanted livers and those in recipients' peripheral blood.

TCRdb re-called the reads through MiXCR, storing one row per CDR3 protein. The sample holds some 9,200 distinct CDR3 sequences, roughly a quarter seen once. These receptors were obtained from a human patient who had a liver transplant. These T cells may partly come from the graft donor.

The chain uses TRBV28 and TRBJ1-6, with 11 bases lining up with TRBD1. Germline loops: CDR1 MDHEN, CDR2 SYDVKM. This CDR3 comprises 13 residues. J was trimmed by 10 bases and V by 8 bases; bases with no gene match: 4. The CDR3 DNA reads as TGTGCCAGCCGGGACAGGGGGATATCACCCCTCCACTTT. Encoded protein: CASRDRGISPLHF.

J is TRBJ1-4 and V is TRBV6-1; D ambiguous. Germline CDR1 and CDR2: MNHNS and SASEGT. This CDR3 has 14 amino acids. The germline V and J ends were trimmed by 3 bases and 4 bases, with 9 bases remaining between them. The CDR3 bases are TGTGCCAGCAGTGAGAGCTTACGTAATGAAAAACTGTTTTTT. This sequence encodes CASSESLRNEKLFF.

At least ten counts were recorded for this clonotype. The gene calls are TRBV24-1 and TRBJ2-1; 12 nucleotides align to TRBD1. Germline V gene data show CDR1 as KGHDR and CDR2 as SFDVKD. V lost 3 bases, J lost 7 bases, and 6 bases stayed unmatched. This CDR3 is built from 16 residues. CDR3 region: CATSDPGQGAHNEQFF. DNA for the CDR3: TGTGCCACCAGTGATCCGGGACAGGGGGCGCATAATGAGCAGTTCTTC.

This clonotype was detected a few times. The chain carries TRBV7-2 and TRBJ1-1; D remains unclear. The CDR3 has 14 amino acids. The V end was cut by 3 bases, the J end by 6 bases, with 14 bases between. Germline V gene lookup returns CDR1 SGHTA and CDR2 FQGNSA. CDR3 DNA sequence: TGTGCCAGCAGCTTCAAATTAGGGAGCGCTGAAGCTTTCTTT. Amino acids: CASSFKLGSAEAFF.

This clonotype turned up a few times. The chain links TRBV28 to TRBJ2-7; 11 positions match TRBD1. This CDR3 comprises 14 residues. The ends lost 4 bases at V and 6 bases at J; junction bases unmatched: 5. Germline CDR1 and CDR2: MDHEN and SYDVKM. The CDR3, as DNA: TGTGCCAGCAGTTCGGACAGGGGGCGAGGCGAGCAGTACTTC. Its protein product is CASSSDRGRGEQYF. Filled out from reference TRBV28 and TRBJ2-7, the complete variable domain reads DVKVTQSSRYLVKRTGEKVFLECVQDMDHENMFWYRQDPGLGLRLIYFSYDVKMKEKGDIPEGYSVSREKKERFSLILESASTNQTSMYLCASSSDRGRGEQYFGPGTRLTVT.

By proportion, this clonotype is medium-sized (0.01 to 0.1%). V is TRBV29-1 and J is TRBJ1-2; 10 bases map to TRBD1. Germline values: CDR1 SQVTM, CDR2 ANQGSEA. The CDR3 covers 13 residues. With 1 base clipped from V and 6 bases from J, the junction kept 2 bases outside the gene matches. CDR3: CSVEGQGADGYTF. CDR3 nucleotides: TGCAGCGTTGAAGGACAGGGGGCGGATGGCTACACCTTC.

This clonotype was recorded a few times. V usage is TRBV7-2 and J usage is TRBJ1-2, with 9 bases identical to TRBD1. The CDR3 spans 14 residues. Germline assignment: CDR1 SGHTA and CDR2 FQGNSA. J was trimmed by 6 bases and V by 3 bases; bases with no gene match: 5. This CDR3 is CASSLDRGQDGYTF. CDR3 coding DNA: TGTGCCAGCAGCTTGGACAGGGGCCAGGATGGCTACACCTTC. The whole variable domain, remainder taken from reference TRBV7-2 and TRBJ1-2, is GAGVSQSPSNKVTEKGKDVELRCDPISGHTALYWYRQSLGQGLEFLIYFQGNSAPDKSGLPSDRFSAERTGGSVSTLTIQRTQQEDSAVYLCASSLDRGQDGYTFGSGTRLTVV.

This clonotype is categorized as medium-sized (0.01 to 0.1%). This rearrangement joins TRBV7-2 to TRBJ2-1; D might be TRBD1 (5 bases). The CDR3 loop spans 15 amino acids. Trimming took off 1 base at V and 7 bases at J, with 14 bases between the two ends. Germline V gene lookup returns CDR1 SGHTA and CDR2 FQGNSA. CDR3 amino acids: CASSLGSLAGNEQFF. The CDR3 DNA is TGTGCCAGCAGCTTAGGCTCATTAGCAGGGAATGAGCAGTTCTTC.

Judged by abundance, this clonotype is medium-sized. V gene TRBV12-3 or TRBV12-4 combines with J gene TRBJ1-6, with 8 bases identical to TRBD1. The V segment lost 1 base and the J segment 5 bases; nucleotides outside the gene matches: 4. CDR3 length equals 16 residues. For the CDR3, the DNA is TGTGCCAGCAGTTTAGGTCCGACAGGGGATAATTCACCCCTCCACTTT. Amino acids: CASSLGPTGDNSPLHF.

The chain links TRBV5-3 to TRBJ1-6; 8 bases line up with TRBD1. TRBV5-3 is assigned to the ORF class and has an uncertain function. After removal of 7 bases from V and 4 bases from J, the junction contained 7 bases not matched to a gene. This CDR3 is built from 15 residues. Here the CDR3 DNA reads TGTGCCAGAGACGACAGGGGCGTTTATAATTCACCCCTCCACTTT. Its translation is CARDDRGVYNSPLHF.

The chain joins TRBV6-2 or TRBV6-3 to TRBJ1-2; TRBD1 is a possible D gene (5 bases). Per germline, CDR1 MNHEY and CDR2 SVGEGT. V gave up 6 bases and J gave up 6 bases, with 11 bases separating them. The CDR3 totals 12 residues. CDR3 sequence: CASRTGGNGYTF. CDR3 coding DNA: TGTGCCAGCAGAACGGGGGGAAATGGCTACACCTTC.

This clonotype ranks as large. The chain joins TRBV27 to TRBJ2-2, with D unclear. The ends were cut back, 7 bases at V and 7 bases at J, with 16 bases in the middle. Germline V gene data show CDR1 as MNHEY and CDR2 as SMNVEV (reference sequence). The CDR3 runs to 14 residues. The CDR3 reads CASKATLLLGELFF. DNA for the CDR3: TGTGCCAGCAAGGCTACTCTTCTGCTCGGGGAGCTGTTTTTT.

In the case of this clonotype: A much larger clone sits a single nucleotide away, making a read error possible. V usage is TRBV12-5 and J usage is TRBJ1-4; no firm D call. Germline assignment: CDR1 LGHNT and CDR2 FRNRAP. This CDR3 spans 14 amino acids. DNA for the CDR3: TGTGCTAGTGGCCATGACTTGGGTAATGAAAAACGGTTTTTT. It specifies CASGHDLGNEKRFF.

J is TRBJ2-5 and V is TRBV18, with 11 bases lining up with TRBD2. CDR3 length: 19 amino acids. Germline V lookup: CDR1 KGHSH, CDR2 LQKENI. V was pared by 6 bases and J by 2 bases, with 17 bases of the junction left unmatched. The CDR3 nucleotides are TGTGCCAGCTCCCCTCCGGGACTAGCGGAATTCTACTCACAAGAGACCCAGTACTTC. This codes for CASSPPGLAEFYSQETQYF.

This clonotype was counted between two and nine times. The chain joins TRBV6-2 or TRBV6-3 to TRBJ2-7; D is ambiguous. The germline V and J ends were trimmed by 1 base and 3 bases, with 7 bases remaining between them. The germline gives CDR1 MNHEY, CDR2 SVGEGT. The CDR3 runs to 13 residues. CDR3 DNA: TGTGCCAGCAGTTACTACGCAGGCTACGAGCAGTACTTC. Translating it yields CASSYYAGYEQYF.

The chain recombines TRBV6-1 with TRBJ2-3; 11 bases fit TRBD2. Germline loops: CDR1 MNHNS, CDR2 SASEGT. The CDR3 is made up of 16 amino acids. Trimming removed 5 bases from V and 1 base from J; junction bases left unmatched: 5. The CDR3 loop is CASSYLLAGGTDTQYF. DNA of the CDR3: TGTGCCAGCAGTTACCTACTAGCGGGAGGCACAGATACGCAGTATTTT.

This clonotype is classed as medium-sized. CDR3 loop: CASETGMGGSGYTF. CDR3 sequence (DNA): TGTGCCAGTGAAACAGGAATGGGAGGAAGTGGCTACACCTTC. This sequence joins TRBV18 and TRBJ1-2; the D gene is possibly TRBD1 (5 bases). The CDR3 runs 14 residues. V gave up 9 bases and J gave up 7 bases, with 21 bases separating them. Germline values: CDR1 KGHSH, CDR2 LQKENI.

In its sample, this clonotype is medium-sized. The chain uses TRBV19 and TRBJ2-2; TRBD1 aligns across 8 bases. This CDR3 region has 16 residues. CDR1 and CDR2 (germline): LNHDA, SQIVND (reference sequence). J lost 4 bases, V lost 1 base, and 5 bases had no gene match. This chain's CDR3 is CASSIGPGGGTGELFF. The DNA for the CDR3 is TGTGCCAGTAGTATAGGGCCAGGGGGCGGCACCGGGGAGCTGTTTTTT.

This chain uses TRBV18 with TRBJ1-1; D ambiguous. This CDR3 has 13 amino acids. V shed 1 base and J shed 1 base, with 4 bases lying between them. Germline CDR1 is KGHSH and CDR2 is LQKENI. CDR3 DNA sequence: TGTGCCAGCTCACCACAACAGAACACTGAAGCTTTCTTT. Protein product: CASSPQQNTEAFF.

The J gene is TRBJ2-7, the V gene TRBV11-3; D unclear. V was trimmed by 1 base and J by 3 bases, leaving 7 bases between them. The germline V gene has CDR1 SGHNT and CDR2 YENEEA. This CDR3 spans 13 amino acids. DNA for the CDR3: TGTGCCAGCAGCTTAGGCCCCTTCTACGAGCAGTACTTC. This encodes CASSLGPFYEQYF.

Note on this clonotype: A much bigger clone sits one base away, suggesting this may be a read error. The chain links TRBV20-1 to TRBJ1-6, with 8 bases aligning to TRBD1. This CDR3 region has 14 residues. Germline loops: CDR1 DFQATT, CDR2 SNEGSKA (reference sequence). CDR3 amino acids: CRARDRTGLSPLHF. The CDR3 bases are TGCCGTGCTAGAGATCGGACAGGGTTGTCACCCCTCCACTTT.

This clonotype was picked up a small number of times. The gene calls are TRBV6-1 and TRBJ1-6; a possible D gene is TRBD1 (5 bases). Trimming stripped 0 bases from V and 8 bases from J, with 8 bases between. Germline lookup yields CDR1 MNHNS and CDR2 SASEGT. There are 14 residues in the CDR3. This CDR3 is CASSEAGGDSPLHF. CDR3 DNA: TGTGCCAGCAGTGAAGCGGGGGGGGATTCACCCCTCCACTTT.

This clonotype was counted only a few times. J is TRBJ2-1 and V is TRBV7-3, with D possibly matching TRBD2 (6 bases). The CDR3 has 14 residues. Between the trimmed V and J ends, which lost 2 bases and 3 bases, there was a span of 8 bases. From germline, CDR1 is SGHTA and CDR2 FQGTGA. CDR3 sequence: CASSLYGGYNEQFF. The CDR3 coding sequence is TGTGCCAGCAGCTTATACGGGGGCTACAATGAGCAGTTCTTC.

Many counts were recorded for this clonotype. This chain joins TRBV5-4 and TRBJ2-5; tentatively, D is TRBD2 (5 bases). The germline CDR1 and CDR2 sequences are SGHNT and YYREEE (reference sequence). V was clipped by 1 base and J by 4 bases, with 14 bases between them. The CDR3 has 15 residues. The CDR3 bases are TGTGCCAGCAGCTTGAAGAATGAGGGTTCAGAGACCCAGTACTTC. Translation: CASSLKNEGSETQYF.

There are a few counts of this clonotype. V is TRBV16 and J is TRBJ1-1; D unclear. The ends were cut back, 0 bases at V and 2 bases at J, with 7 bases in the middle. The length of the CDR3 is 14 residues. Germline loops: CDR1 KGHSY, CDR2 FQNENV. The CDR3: CASSQSPGNTEAFF. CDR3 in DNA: TGTGCCAGCAGCCAATCCCCGGGAAACACTGAAGCTTTCTTT.

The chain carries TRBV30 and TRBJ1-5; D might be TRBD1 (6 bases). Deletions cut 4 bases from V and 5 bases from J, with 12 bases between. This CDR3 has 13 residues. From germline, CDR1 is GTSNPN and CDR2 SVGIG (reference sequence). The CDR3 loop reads CAWTAGGDQPQHF. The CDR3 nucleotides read TGTGCCTGGACCGCTGGGGGCGATCAGCCCCAGCATTTT.

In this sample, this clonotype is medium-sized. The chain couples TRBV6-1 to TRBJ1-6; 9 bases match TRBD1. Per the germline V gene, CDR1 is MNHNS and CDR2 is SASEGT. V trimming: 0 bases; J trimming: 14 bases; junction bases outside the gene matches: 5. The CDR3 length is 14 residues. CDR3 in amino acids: CASSEASDRGTLHF. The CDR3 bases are TGTGCCAGCAGTGAAGCGTCGGACAGGGGAACCCTCCACTTT.

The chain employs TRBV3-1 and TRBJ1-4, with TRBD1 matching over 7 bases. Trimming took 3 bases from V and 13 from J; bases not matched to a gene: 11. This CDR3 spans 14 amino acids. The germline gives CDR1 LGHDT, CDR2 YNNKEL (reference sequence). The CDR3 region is CASSHSDRRQVLFF. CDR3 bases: TGTGCCAGCAGCCATTCGGACAGGAGACAGGTACTGTTTTTT.

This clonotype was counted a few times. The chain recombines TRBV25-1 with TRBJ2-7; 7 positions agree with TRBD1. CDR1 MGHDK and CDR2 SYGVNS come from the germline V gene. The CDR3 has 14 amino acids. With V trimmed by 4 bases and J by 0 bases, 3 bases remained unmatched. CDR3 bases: TGTGCCAGCAGTGGGACAGGATACTCCTACGAGCAGTACTTC. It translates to CASSGTGYSYEQYF.

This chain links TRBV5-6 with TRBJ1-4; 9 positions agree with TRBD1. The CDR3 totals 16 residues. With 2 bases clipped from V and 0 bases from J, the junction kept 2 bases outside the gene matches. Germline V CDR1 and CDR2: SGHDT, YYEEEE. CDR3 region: CASSFGTGTTNEKLFF. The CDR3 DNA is TGTGCCAGCAGCTTTGGGACAGGGACAACTAATGAAAAACTGTTTTTT.

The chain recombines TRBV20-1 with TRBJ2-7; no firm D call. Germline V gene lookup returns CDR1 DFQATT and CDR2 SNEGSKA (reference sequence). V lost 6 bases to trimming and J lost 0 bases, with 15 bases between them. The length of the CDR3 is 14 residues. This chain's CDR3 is CSASRISSSYEQYF. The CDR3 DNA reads TGCAGTGCGAGTCGAATATCGAGCTCCTACGAGCAGTACTTC.

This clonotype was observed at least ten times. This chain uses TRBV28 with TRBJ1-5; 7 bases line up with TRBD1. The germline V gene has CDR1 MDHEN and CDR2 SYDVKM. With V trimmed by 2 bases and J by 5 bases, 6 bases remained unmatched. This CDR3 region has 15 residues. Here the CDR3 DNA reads TGTGCCAGCAGTTTAAAGGGGGCGACGGATCAGCCCCAGCATTTT. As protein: CASSLKGATDQPQHF.